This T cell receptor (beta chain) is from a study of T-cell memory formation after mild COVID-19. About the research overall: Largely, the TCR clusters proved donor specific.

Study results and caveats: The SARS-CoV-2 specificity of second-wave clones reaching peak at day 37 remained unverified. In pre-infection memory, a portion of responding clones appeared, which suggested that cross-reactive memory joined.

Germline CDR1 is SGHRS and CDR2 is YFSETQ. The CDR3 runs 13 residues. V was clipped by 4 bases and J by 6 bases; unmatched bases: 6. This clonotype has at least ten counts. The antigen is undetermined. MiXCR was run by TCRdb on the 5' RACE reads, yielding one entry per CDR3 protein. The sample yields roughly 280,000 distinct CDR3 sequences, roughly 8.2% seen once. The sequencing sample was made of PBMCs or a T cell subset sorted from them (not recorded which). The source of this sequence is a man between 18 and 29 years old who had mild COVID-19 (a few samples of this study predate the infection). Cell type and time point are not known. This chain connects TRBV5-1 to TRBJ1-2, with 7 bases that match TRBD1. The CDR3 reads CASSTGDRDGYTF. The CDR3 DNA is TGCGCCAGCAGCACAGGGGACCGGGATGGCTACACCTTC.